The 21 T cell receptor beta chains presented below share a single source sample, sequenced in a study of T cell changes during pregnancy in multiple sclerosis. Clones were read by immunoSEQ multiplex PCR, and TCRdb kept only the in-frame ones, dropping some. The table has tens of thousands of clones, around 93% seen once. The sample was peripheral blood, taken in the first trimester of pregnancy. The receptor set was obtained from a female donor with multiple sclerosis, enrolled in a pregnancy study.

This chain joins TRBV7-9 and TRBJ1-1, with TRBD1 as a possible D gene (5 bases). The CDR3 totals 15 residues. Germline values: CDR1 SEHNR, CDR2 FQNEAQ (reference sequence). Trimming removed 5 bases from V and 3 bases from J, with 16 bases in between. The DNA for the CDR3 is TGTGCCAGCAGCAACGACATGGGGGGGTACACTGAAGCTTTCTTT. Translated, it gives CASSNDMGGYTEAFF.

The CDR3 nucleotides read TGTGCCAGCAGCTCAAAAGGGGCTAATGAAAAACTGTTTTTT. Its translation: CASSSKGANEKLFF. The chain couples TRBV5-4 to TRBJ1-4; possibly TRBD1 for D (5 bases). There are 14 residues in the CDR3. In germline, CDR1 is SGHNT, CDR2 YYREEE (reference sequence). With 3 bases removed from V and 3 bases from J, the gap between germline ends came to 9 bases.

The chain employs TRBV2 and TRBJ2-2; weak D call: TRBD1 (6 bases). Germline V gene data show CDR1 as SNHLY and CDR2 as FYNNEI. The CDR3 covers 16 residues. Trimming left V 7 bases short and J 5 bases short, with 20 bases between. The CDR3 DNA follows: TGTGCCAGCAATCTAAAACACTTACAGGGTACCGGGGAGCTGTTTTTT. The encoded protein is CASNLKHLQGTGELFF.

This clone was seen once. V and J are TRBV7-9 and TRBJ2-7; a weak D match, TRBD2 (7 bases). The CDR3 is 15 amino acids. Germline CDR1 reads SEHNR; CDR2 reads FQNEAQ (reference sequence). V lost 6 bases and J lost 0, with 15 bases in between. The CDR3 protein is CASSQWGGLSYEQYF. The CDR3 nucleotides read TGTGCCAGCAGTCAATGGGGGGGCCTCTCCTACGAGCAGTACTTC.

The chain recombines TRBV6-1 with TRBJ1-5; D call uncertain. CDR1 and CDR2 from the germline V gene are MNHNS and SASEGT. This CDR3 spans 14 amino acids. Trimming left V 5 bases short and J 2 bases short, with 10 bases between. CDR3 region: CASSIRRGNQPQHF. CDR3 coding DNA: TGTGCCAGCAGTATCCGACGGGGCAATCAGCCCCAGCATTTT.

The rearrangement uses TRBV4-2 and TRBJ1-6; TRBD1 aligns across 9 bases. The junction had 4 bases not matched to a gene; V was cut back by 1 base and J by 9 bases. The germline V gene has CDR1 LGHNA and CDR2 YNFKEQ. The CDR3 is 15 residues long. DNA of the CDR3: TGTGCCAGCAGCCAAGGGAACAGGGGGCTTTCACCCCTCCACTTT. This translates into CASSQGNRGLSPLHF.

In DNA, the CDR3 is TGTGCCAGTAGTACCCAGGCAGGGGTGGATGGCTACACCTTC. Encoded protein: CASSTQAGVDGYTF. This chain connects TRBV19 to TRBJ1-2; D is possibly TRBD1 (6 bases). This CDR3 has 14 amino acids. V was clipped by 4 bases and J by 6 bases, with 15 bases between them. Germline assignment: CDR1 LNHDA and CDR2 SQIVND (reference sequence).

The V gene is TRBV27, the J gene TRBJ2-7; 8 positions agree with TRBD2. The CDR3 consists of 16 residues. CDR1 and CDR2 (germline): MNHEY, SMNVEV (reference sequence). V was pared by 2 bases and J by 0 bases, with 6 bases of the junction left unmatched. The CDR3: CASSLTRLALSYEQYF. CDR3 nucleotides: TGTGCCAGCAGTTTAACAAGACTAGCGCTCTCCTACGAGCAGTACTTC.

This sequence joins TRBV11-2 and TRBJ2-2, with 7 positions matching TRBD1. Looked up from germline, CDR1 is SGHAT and CDR2 is FQNNGV. This CDR3 comprises 14 residues. The junction had 2 bases not matched to a gene; V was cut back by 4 bases and J by 3 bases. CDR3 DNA sequence: TGTGCCAGCAGCTGGGACAGATACACCGGGGAGCTGTTTTTT. It translates to CASSWDRYTGELFF.

The chain recombines TRBV2 with TRBJ1-4; 7 bases line up with TRBD1. V was clipped by 10 bases and J by 7 bases; unmatched bases: 15. The CDR3 is made up of 15 amino acids. Germline V gene sequence: CDR1 SNHLY, CDR2 FYNNEI. The CDR3 here is CATRPQGVTGEKLFF. The CDR3 DNA sequence: TGTGCCACCAGACCCCAGGGGGTTACGGGTGAAAAACTGTTTTTT.

The chain links TRBV2 to TRBJ2-7, with TRBD2 matching 10 bases. The length of the CDR3 is 16 residues. V lost 3 bases, J lost 7 bases, and 12 bases stayed unmatched. Germline V gives CDR1 SNHLY, CDR2 FYNNEI. CDR3 region: CASSEQGLAGAREQYF. DNA for the CDR3: TGTGCCAGCAGTGAGCAGGGGCTAGCGGGGGCGAGGGAGCAGTACTTC.

The CDR3 is CASSYMRGSRSYEQYF. Written as DNA, the CDR3 is TGTGCCAGCAGTTACATGCGCGGGAGCCGTTCCTACGAGCAGTACTTC. The chain recombines TRBV6-5 with TRBJ2-7, with TRBD2 matching over 7 bases. Per germline, CDR1 MNHEY and CDR2 SVGAGI. The V and J ends lost 2 bases and 1 base, in that order; junction bases with no gene match: 8. The CDR3 sequence is 16 residues long.

The rearrangement links TRBV7-6 to TRBJ2-7; 9 positions match TRBD1. V lost 0 bases to trimming and J lost 3 bases; unmatched junction nucleotides: 6. The CDR3 runs to 16 residues. Germline loops: CDR1 SGHVS, CDR2 FNYEAQ. The CDR3 loop reads CASSLAGQGSGYEQYF. CDR3 in DNA: TGTGCCAGCAGCTTAGCCGGACAGGGGTCTGGCTACGAGCAGTACTTC.

V usage is TRBV7-9 and J usage is TRBJ2-2, with 13 bases aligning to TRBD2. This CDR3 has 17 amino acids. V was clipped by 5 bases and J by 3 bases; unmatched bases: 6. From germline, CDR1 is SEHNR and CDR2 FQNEAQ (reference sequence). In nucleotides, the CDR3 is TGTGCCAGCAGCAGGACTAGCGGGGGACAAGACACCGGGGAGCTGTTTTTT. The encoded protein is CASSRTSGGQDTGELFF.

This rearrangement joins TRBV19 to TRBJ1-5; the D is unclear. Germline CDR1 and CDR2: LNHDA and SQIVND (reference sequence). The ends were cut back, 1 base at V and 2 bases at J, with 6 bases in the middle. This CDR3 contains 14 residues. In DNA form, the CDR3 reads TGTGCCAGTAGTATAGTGGGAGGCAATCAGCCCCAGCATTTT. Encoded protein: CASSIVGGNQPQHF.

This clone has a single count. This sequence joins TRBV27 and TRBJ2-7; D not resolved. This CDR3 contains 14 residues. Germline CDR1 is MNHEY and CDR2 is SMNVEV (reference sequence). V gave up 1 base and J gave up 2 bases, with 9 bases separating them. The CDR3 DNA reads TGTGCCAGCAGTTTATTCCCCCTTACCTACGAGCAGTACTTC. Protein product: CASSLFPLTYEQYF.

The rearrangement links TRBV27 to TRBJ2-1, with D perhaps matching TRBD2 (6 bases). The length of the CDR3 is 15 residues. V was clipped by 6 bases and J by 0 bases, with 12 bases between them. CDR1 and CDR2 (germline): MNHEY, SMNVEV (reference sequence). The CDR3 DNA follows: TGTGCCAGCAGCCCAGGGACTTCCTCCTACAATGAGCAGTTCTTC. Amino acid sequence: CASSPGTSSYNEQFF.

This chain links TRBV27 with TRBJ2-1; 8 nucleotides agree with TRBD2. The germline gives CDR1 MNHEY, CDR2 SMNVEV (reference sequence). This CDR3 is 13 amino acids long. The CDR3 DNA is TGTTCGTGCGGGGGGAGCTCCTACAATGAGCAGTTCTTC. It is translated as CSCGGSSYNEQFF.

V gene TRBV7-3 combines with J gene TRBJ2-1; 16 nucleotides agree with TRBD2. Germline values: CDR1 SGHTA, CDR2 FQGTGA. V was clipped by 4 bases and J by 10 bases; unmatched bases: 7. CDR3 length: 16 amino acids. CDR3 loop: CASSSRGTSGREEQFF. DNA for the CDR3: TGTGCCAGCAGCTCCAGAGGGACTAGCGGGAGGGAAGAGCAGTTCTTC.

The chain carries TRBV11-3 and TRBJ1-1, with 7 bases matching TRBD1. CDR1 and CDR2 from the germline V gene are SGHNT and YENEEA. The trim removed 5 bases at V and 5 bases at J, leaving 5 bases unmatched. The CDR3 has 13 residues. The CDR3 loop reads CASSQGTATEAFF. CDR3 sequence (DNA): TGTGCCAGCAGCCAGGGGACAGCAACTGAAGCTTTCTTT.

V is TRBV6-4 and J is TRBJ1-5, with no clear D. The CDR3 is 14 residues long. The germline V and J ends were trimmed by 2 bases and 5 bases, with 10 bases remaining between them. The germline V gene encodes CDR1 MRHNA and CDR2 SNTAGT. The CDR3 sequence is CASSDVSVDQPQHF. The CDR3 DNA reads TGTGCCAGCAGTGACGTGTCAGTCGATCAGCCCCAGCATTTT.